The 12 T cell receptor beta chains given below trace back to one sample, sequenced in a study of regulatory T cells in long-lasting Graves disease. Time point in this sample: newly diagnosed GD, antithyroid drugs for less than 3 months. The TCR library used RNA extracted from PBMCs. TCR beta libraries were built with iRepertoire HTBI primers and Arm-PCR of CDR3 regions. Via MiXCR, TCRdb re-called the multiplex PCR reads, giving one row per CDR3 protein. The sample shows about 620,000 distinct CDR3 sequences, 15% to 20% of them seen only once. This same sample was also taken into another study, of T cells in Graves' hyperthyroidism and ophthalmopathy.

Here the sequenced sample was peripheral blood mononuclear cells (PBMCs), taken at new diagnosis, from a patient treated with antithyroid drugs. The origin of the receptors is a woman in her twenties or thirties with Graves disease.

This chain joins TRBV10-3 and TRBJ2-7; the D call may be TRBD1 or TRBD2 (5 bases each). Germline loops: CDR1 ENHRY, CDR2 SYGVKD. Trimming removed 5 bases at V and 6 bases at J, with 14 bases between. CDR3 size: 13 residues. CDR3 in amino acids: CAISTVGVLEQYF. The CDR3 DNA sequence: TGTGCCATCAGTACCGTGGGGGTTCTCGAGCAGTACTTC.

This clonotype has ten or more counts. The chain employs TRBV28 and TRBJ2-1, with D perhaps TRBD1 (5 bases). Germline V gene sequence: CDR1 MDHEN, CDR2 SYDVKM. The CDR3 sequence is 14 residues long. V lost 4 bases and J lost 3, with 10 bases in between. CDR3 in DNA: TGTGCCAGCAGTTGGCAGGGAATCTACAATGAGCAGTTCTTC. It codes for CASSWQGIYNEQFF.

The chain recombines TRBV20-1 with TRBJ2-3, with 9 bases that match TRBD1. CDR3 length equals 15 residues. Germline V gene data show CDR1 as DFQATT and CDR2 as SNEGSKA (reference sequence). After removal of 5 bases from V and 5 bases from J, the junction contained 11 bases not matched to a gene. The DNA of the CDR3 is TGCAGTGCTCCTCGGGGACAGGGTGAAATAGATACGCAGTATTTT. It encodes CSAPRGQGEIDTQYF.

This clonotype was found a few times. The chain is built from TRBV3-1 and TRBJ2-3, with D possibly being TRBD1 or TRBD2 (5 bases each). The V gene lost 8 bases and the J gene lost 0 bases, with 15 bases spanning the gap. The CDR3 has 15 amino acids. Germline V gene sequence: CDR1 LGHDT, CDR2 YNNKEL (reference sequence). The CDR3 loop is CASGKRGRSTDTQYF. CDR3 coding DNA: TGTGCCAGCGGAAAAAGGGGACGGAGCACAGATACGCAGTATTTT.

This chain uses TRBV19 with TRBJ2-7; TRBD2 agrees at 11 bases. Germline-derived CDR1 and CDR2 are LNHDA and SQIVND (reference sequence). CDR3 length: 15 amino acids. V gave up 0 bases and J gave up 6 bases; unmatched junction bases: 4. For the CDR3, the DNA is TGTGCCAGTAGTATAGATGGGACTAGCGGTGGCGAGCAGTACTTC. Protein: CASSIDGTSGGEQYF.

This clonotype occurred a few times. The gene calls are TRBV5-1 and TRBJ2-1; weak D call: TRBD1 (6 bases). This CDR3 region has 13 residues. The V end lost 3 bases, the J end lost 10 bases, and 14 bases lay between the germline ends. Germline V lookup: CDR1 SGHRS, CDR2 YFSETQ. The CDR3 protein is CASSSSYRDEQFF. As DNA, the CDR3 is TGCGCCAGCAGCTCCTCATACAGGGACGAGCAGTTCTTC.

This clonotype was picked up many times. The chain is built from TRBV7-2 and TRBJ1-2; 7 bases are a match to TRBD1. CDR3 length: 16 amino acids. In germline, CDR1 is SGHTA, CDR2 FQGNSA. Trimming at V came to 6 bases and at J to 4 bases, leaving 14 bases not matched to a gene. CDR3 nucleotide sequence: TGTGCCAGCAGTTTACCAATGGGACAGCGAGTCTATGGCTACACCTTC. This translates into CASSLPMGQRVYGYTF.

The chain is built from TRBV29-1 and TRBJ2-3; D may be TRBD1 (5 bases). The CDR3 is 12 amino acids. Trimming stripped 4 bases from V and 3 bases from J, with 8 bases between. Per germline, CDR1 SQVTM and CDR2 ANQGSEA. The CDR3 coding sequence is TGCAGCGTTGGAAAGGGGACAGATACGCAGTATTTT. It translates to CSVGKGTDTQYF.

J is TRBJ2-1 and V is TRBV27; 8 bases agree with TRBD2. Germline-derived CDR1 and CDR2 are MNHEY and SMNVEV (reference sequence). The CDR3 is 17 residues long. Unmatched junction bases numbered 16, after V lost 8 bases and J lost 4 bases. The CDR3 DNA is TGTGCCAGCTGGGACGTTAGGGCTAGCGGGTTTTACAATGAGCAGTTCTTC. Protein product: CASWDVRASGFYNEQFF.

This clonotype showed up many times. The chain employs TRBV28 and TRBJ2-7, with D possibly being TRBD1 or TRBD2 (5 bases each). Germline CDR1 is MDHEN and CDR2 is SYDVKM. V lost 4 bases to trimming and J lost 0 bases, with 13 bases between them. The CDR3 totals 15 residues. CDR3 nucleotide sequence: TGTGCCAGCAGTTACCTGAGGGGTTCCTCCTACGAGCAGTACTTC. Its protein is CASSYLRGSSYEQYF.

This chain connects TRBV6-2 or TRBV6-3 to TRBJ1-5; 7 bases match TRBD1. Germline values: CDR1 MNHEY, CDR2 SVGEGT. The V and J ends lost 0 bases and 7 bases, in that order; junction bases with no gene match: 6. This CDR3 is 15 amino acids long. Here the CDR3 reads CASSYSDRVGQPQHF. CDR3 DNA sequence: TGTGCCAGCAGTTACTCAGACAGGGTCGGACAGCCCCAGCATTTT.

This sequence joins TRBV18 and TRBJ2-3; 9 bases map to TRBD1. CDR1 is KGHSH and CDR2 is LQKENI in the germline V gene. This CDR3 has 17 residues. J gave up 3 bases and V 1 base, and 8 bases lay outside the gene matches. Here the CDR3 reads CASSPLGPTGGTDTQYF. Written as DNA, the CDR3 is TGTGCCAGCTCACCACTCGGCCCGACAGGGGGGACAGATACGCAGTATTTT.